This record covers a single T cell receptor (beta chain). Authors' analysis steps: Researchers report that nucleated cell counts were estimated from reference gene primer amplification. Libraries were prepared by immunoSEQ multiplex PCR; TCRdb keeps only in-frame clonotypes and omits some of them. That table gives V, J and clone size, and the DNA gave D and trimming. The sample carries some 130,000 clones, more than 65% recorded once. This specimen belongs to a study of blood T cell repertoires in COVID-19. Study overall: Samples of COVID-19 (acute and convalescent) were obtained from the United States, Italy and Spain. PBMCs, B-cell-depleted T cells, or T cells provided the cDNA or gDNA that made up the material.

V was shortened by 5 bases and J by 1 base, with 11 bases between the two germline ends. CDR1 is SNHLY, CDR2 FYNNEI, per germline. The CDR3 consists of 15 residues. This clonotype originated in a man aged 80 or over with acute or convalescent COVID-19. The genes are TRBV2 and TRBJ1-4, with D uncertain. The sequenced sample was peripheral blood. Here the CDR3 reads CASSSLTGTNEKLFF. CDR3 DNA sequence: TGTGCCAGCAGTTCCCTAACTGGAACTAATGAAAAACTGTTTTTT.